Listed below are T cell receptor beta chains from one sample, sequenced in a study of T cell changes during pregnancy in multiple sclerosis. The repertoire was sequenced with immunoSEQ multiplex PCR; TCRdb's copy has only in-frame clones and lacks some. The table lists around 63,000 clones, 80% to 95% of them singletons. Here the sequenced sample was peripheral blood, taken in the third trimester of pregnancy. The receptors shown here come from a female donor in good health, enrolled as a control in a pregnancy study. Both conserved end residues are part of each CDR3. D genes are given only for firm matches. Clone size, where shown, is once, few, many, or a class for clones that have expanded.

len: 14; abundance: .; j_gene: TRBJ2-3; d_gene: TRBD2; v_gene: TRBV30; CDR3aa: CAWSNSGGTDTQYF; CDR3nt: TGTGCCTGGAGTAATAGCGGGGGAACAGATACGCAGTATTTT
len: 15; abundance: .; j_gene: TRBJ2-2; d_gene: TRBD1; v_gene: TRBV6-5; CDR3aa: CASSSGQLNTGELFF; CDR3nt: TGTGCCAGCAGTTCGGGACAGCTGAACACCGGGGAGCTGTTTTTT
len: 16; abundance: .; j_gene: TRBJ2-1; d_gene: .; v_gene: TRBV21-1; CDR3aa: CASSRRRGAGSNEQFF; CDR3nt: TGTGCCAGCAGCCGACGGCGGGGGGCAGGGAGCAATGAGCAGTTCTTC
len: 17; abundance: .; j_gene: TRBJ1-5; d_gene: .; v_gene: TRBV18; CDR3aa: CASSPATGSSSNQPQHF; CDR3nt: TGTGCCAGCTCACCGGCGACAGGTTCCTCTAGCAATCAGCCCCAGCATTTT
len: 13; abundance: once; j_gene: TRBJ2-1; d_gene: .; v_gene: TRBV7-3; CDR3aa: CASSLDSYNEQFF; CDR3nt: TGTGCCAGCAGCCTTGACAGCTACAATGAGCAGTTCTTC
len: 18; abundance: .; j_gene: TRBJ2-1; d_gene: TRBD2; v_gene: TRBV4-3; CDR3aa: CASSRTSGRSSSYNEQFF; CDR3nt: TGCGCCAGCAGCCGGACTAGCGGGAGGTCGAGCTCCTACAATGAGCAGTTCTTC
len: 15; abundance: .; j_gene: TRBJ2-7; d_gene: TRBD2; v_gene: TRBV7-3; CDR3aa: CASSLMARGTGEQYF; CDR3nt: TGTGCCAGCAGCTTAATGGCGCGGGGGACCGGCGAGCAGTACTTC
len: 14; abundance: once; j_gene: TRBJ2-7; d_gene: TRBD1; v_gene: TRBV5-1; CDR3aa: CASSLTGVINEQYF; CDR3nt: TGCGCCAGCAGCCTGACAGGGGTAATTAACGAGCAGTACTTC
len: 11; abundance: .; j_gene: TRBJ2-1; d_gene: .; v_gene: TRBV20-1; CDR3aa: CSARQGNEQFF; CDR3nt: TGCAGTGCTAGACAGGGGAATGAGCAGTTCTTC
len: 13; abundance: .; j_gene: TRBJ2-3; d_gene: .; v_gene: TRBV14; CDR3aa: CASSQGLADTQYF; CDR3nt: TGTGCCAGCAGCCAAGGGCTAGCAGATACGCAGTATTTT
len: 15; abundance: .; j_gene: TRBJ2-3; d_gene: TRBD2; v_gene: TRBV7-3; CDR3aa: CASSLAGGQGDTQYF; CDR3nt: TGTGCCAGCAGTTTAGCGGGGGGCCAGGGGGATACGCAGTATTTT
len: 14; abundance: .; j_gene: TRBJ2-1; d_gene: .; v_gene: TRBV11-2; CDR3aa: CASSSLASYNEQFF; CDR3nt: TGTGCCAGCAGCTCCCTAGCCTCCTACAATGAGCAGTTCTTC
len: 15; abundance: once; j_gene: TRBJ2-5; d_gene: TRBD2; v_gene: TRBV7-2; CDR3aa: CASSLDLAGEETQYF; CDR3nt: TGTGCCAGCAGCTTAGACCTAGCGGGCGAAGAGACCCAGTACTTC
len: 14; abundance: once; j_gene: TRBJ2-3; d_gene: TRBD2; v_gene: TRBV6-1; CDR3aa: CASTRTRGTDTQYF; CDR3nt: TGTGCCAGCACGCGGACTAGGGGCACAGATACGCAGTATTTT
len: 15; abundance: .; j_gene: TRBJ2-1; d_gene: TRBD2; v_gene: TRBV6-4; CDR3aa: CASSPSGGSYNEQFF; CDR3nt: TGTGCCAGCAGTCCTAGCGGTGGCTCCTACAATGAGCAGTTCTTC
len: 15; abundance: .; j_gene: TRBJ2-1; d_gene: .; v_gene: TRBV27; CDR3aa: CASRGVRAPRNEQFF; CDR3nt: TGTGCCAGCAGGGGCGTGAGGGCCCCCCGGAATGAGCAGTTCTTC
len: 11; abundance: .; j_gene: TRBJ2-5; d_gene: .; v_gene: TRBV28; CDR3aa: CASSFRETQYF; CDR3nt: TGTGCCAGCAGTTTTCGGGAGACCCAGTACTTC
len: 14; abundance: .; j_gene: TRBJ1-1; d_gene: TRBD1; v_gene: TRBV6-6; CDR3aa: CAGDRGTGNTEAFF; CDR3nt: TGTGCCGGGGACAGGGGGACGGGGAACACTGAAGCTTTCTTT
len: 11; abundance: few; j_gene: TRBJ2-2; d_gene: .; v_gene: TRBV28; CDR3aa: CASSLRFRLFF; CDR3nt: TGTGCCAGCAGTTTACGATTCAGGCTGTTTTTT
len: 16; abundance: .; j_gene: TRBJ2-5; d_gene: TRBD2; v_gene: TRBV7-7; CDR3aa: CASSFTTGLGFETQYF; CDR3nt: TGTGCTAGCAGCTTCACTACGGGACTAGGATTCGAGACCCAGTACTTC
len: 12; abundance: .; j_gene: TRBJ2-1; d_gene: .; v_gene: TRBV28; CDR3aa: CASSYQRREQFF; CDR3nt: TGTGCCAGCAGCTACCAAAGGCGGGAGCAGTTCTTC
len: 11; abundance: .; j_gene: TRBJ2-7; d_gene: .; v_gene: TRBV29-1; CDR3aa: CSVEDSYEQYF; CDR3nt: TGCAGCGTTGAAGATTCGTACGAGCAGTACTTC
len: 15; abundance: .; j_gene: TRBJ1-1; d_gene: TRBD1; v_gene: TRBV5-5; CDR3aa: CASSLDRGAATEAFF; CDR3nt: TGTGCCAGCAGCTTGGACAGGGGAGCGGCCACTGAAGCTTTCTTT
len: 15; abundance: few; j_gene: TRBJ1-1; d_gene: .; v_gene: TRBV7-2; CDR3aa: CASSLRSGMNTEAFF; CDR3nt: TGTGCCAGCAGCTTAAGGTCAGGCATGAACACTGAAGCTTTCTTT
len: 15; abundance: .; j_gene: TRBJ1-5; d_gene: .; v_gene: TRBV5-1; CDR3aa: CASSLGDRPNQPQHF; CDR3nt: TGCGCCAGCAGCTTGGGAGACAGGCCCAATCAGCCCCAGCATTTT
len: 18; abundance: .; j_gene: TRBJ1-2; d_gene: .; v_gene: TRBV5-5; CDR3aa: CASSLGHQAWESYYGYTF; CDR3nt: TGTGCCAGCAGCTTGGGCCATCAAGCGTGGGAGAGCTACTATGGCTACACCTTC
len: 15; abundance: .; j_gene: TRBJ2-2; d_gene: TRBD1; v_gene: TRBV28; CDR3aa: CASKGTAYNTGELFF; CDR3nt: TGTGCCAGCAAGGGGACAGCCTATAACACCGGGGAGCTGTTTTTT
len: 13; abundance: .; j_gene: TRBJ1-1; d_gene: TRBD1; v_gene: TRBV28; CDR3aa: CASSTGGWAEAFF; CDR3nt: TGTGCCAGCAGTACAGGGGGATGGGCTGAAGCTTTCTTT
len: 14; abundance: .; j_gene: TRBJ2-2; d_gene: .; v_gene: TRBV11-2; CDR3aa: CASRTSRNTGELFF; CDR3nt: TGTGCCAGCCGCACTAGCCGGAACACCGGGGAGCTGTTTTTT
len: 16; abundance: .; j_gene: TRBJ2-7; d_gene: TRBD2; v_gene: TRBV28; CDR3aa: CASSSESTSGINEQYF; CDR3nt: TGTGCCAGCAGTTCGGAATCGACTAGCGGGATCAACGAGCAGTACTTC
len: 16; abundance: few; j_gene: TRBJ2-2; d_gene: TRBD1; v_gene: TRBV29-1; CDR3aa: CSVAQGQGANTGELFF; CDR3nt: TGCAGCGTTGCCCAGGGACAGGGGGCGAACACCGGGGAGCTGTTTTTT
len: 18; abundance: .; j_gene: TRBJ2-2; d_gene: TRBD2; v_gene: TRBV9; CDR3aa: CASSVASGRAVSTGELFF; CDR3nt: TGTGCCAGCAGCGTAGCTAGCGGGAGGGCCGTATCCACCGGGGAGCTGTTTTTT
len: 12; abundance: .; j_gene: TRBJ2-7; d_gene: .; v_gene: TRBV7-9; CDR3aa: CATRGLGDEQYF; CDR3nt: TGTGCCACCCGGGGGTTGGGGGACGAGCAGTACTTC
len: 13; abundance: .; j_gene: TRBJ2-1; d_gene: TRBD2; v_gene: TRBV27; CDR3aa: CASSFIPGTSRFF; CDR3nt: TGTGCCAGCAGCTTTATTCCCGGGACTAGTAGGTTCTTC
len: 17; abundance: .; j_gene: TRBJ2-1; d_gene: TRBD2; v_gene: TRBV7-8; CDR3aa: CASSSTRTSGTYNEQFF; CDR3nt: TGTGCCAGCAGTTCCACCAGGACTAGCGGGACATACAATGAGCAGTTCTTC
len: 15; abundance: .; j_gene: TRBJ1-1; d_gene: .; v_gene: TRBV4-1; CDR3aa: CASSQELGGITEAFF; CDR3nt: TGCGCCAGCAGCCAGGAACTCGGGGGTATCACTGAAGCTTTCTTT
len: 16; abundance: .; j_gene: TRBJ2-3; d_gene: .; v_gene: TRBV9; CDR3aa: CASSSLTLASTDTQYF; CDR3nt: TGTGCCAGCAGCTCGCTCACGCTAGCCAGTACAGATACGCAGTATTTT
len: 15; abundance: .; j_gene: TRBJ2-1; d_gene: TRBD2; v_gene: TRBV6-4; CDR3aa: CASSYGTRSDNEQFF; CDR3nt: TGTGCCAGCAGTTACGGGACTAGATCCGACAATGAGCAGTTCTTC
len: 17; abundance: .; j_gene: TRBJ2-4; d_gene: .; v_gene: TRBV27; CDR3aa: CASSLLANNGAKNIQYF; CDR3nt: TGTGCCAGCAGTTTGCTTGCTAATAACGGAGCCAAAAACATTCAGTACTTC
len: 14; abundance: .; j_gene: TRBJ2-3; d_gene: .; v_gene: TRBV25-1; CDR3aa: CASSEWGGADTQYF; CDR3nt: TGTGCCAGCAGTGAGTGGGGAGGAGCAGATACGCAGTATTTT
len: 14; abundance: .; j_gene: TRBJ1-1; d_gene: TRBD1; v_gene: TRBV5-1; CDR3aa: CASSHWTGDTEAFF; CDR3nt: TGCGCCAGCAGCCACTGGACAGGGGACACTGAAGCTTTCTTT
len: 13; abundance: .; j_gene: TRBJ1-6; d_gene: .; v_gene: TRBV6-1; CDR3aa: CASSGQYLLLLHF; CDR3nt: TGTGCCAGCAGTGGACAATATCTACTGCTACTCCACTTT
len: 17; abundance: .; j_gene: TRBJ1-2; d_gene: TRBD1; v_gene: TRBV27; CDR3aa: CASRFPLGTGGHYGYTF; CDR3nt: TGTGCCAGCAGATTTCCCCTTGGGACAGGGGGCCATTATGGCTACACCTTC
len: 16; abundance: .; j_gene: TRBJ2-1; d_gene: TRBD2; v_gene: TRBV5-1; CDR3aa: CASSLGLAGRQSEQFF; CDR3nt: TGCGCCAGCAGCTTGGGACTAGCGGGCCGTCAGAGTGAGCAGTTCTTC
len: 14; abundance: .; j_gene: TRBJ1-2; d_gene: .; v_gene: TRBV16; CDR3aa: CASSQSFTNYGHTF; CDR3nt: TGTGCCAGCAGCCAATCGTTTACTAACTATGGCCACACCTTC